The clone carrying this T cell receptor beta chain was detected ten times or more. The antigen is not known. The data belong to a study of T cells in Graves' hyperthyroidism and ophthalmopathy. Looking at the study overall: Upon initial diagnosis and before any treatment, peripheral blood was collected.

Study-wide results and caveats: Peripheral blood also featured most of the thyroid clonotypes expanded above 0.001. It was a median roughly six months before onset that the model predicted ophthalmopathy.

Amplification yielded TCR beta CDR3 regions, with RNA transcripts as the source. First-round RT-PCR of the TCR CDR3 relied on the HTBI primer set. Via MiXCR, TCRdb re-called the multiplex PCR reads, giving one row per CDR3 protein. The sample records roughly 640,000 distinct CDR3 sequences, roughly 16% being singletons. Extraction of PBMCs used roughly 9.3 ml of fresh peripheral blood. CDR3 length: 16 residues. Trimming took 3 bases from V and 1 from J, leaving 16 bases between them. Germline-derived CDR1 and CDR2 are MNHNS and SASEGT. The rearrangement uses TRBV6-1 and TRBJ2-7; TRBD1 or TRBD2 may be the D gene (5 bases each). Specimen: blood. The clonotype comes from a woman aged 40 to 50 with Graves' ophthalmopathy. CDR3: CASSDPGRRSSYEQYF. As DNA, the CDR3 is TGTGCCAGCAGTGACCCGGGACGTCGATCTTCCTACGAGCAGTACTTC.